This T cell receptor beta chain is from a study of OX40 agonist ivuxolimab in advanced cancers. Study as a whole: The patients received ivuxolimab by intravenous route every 2 weeks at 0.01 to 10 mg/kg. Participants, 82.7% male, averaged approximately 60 years of age, ranging from about 20 to 80. Partial response was recorded in three patients: one hepatocellular carcinoma and two cutaneous melanoma cases.

Sequenced by immunoSEQ multiplex PCR; TCRdb stores in-frame clones only, minus some. Among more than 35,000 clones, around nine tenths were seen once, and the ten largest hold about 12%. Trimming left V 6 bases short and J 4 bases short, with 8 bases between. CDR3 length equals 12 residues. Germline CDR1 and CDR2: MNHEY and SMNVEV (reference sequence). The chain is built from TRBV27 and TRBJ2-3, with D maybe TRBD1 (5 bases). This receptor was taken from an adult with an advanced solid tumor such as melanoma, head and neck, liver or kidney cancer. Sequences were derived from CD4+ or CD8+ T cells sorted from blood, sampled in a trial of the OX40 agonist ivuxolimab. The CDR3: CASSSRADTQYF. The CDR3 DNA sequence: TGTGCCAGCAGCAGCAGGGCAGATACGCAGTATTTT.